The next 10 T cell receptor beta chains were all read from a single sample in a study of tumor-infiltrating lymphocytes in glioblastoma multiforme. TCRB libraries came from RNA via three nested multiplex PCR rounds. TCRdb analysed the multiplex PCR reads with MiXCR anew, one entry per CDR3 protein. Found here are more than 9,000 distinct CDR3 sequences, around 64% of them singletons; the top ten hold around 31%. Sequencing was carried out using brain tumor tissue. Source of these receptors: a male donor with glioblastoma.

To note about this clonotype: A read error may account for a junction end that differs from germline. This chain joins TRBV20-1 and TRBJ1-2; no definite D call. The CDR3 covers 11 residues. Germline CDR1 is DFQATT and CDR2 is SNEGSKA (reference sequence). CDR3 loop: CIAIRFGGYTF. CDR3 nucleotides: TGCATTGCTATCCGCTTTGGCGGCTACACCTTC.

The gene calls are TRBV11-2 and TRBJ2-1, with a tentative D call TRBD2 (6 bases). Per the germline V gene, CDR1 is SGHAT and CDR2 is FQNNGV. Trimming removed 1 base at V and 0 bases at J, with 10 bases between. The CDR3 covers 16 residues. CDR3 nucleotides: TGTGCCAGCAGCTTAGCTGTCGGGGGCTCCTACAATGAGCAGTTCTTC. It yields the protein CASSLAVGGSYNEQFF. The whole variable domain, remainder taken from reference TRBV11-2 and TRBJ2-1, is EAGVAQSPRYKIIEKRQSVAFWCNPISGHATLYWYQQILGQGPKLLIQFQNNGVVDDSQLPKDRFSAERLKGVDSTLKIQPAKLEDSAVYLCASSLAVGGSYNEQFFGPGTRLTVL.

About this clonotype: Without the conserved terminal phenylalanine or tryptophan, this CDR3 likely stems from a read error. It is unclear where the CDR3 begins or ends on the DNA, so no DNA is shown, and the CDR3 is as TCRdb lists it. The chain combines TRBV29-1 with TRBJ2-7. Ends included, the CDR3 has 13 residues. Germline CDR1 SQVTM, CDR2 ANQGSEA. This CDR3 reads CSVEPLLGLEQCS.

V gene TRBV2 combines with J gene TRBJ2-1, with TRBD2 as a possible D gene (6 bases). The CDR3 has 14 residues. CDR1 and CDR2 from the germline V gene are SNHLY and FYNNEI. The V gene lost 7 bases and the J gene lost 8 bases, with 18 bases spanning the gap. CDR3 in amino acids: CASKKRETDYEQFF. The CDR3 DNA follows: TGTGCCAGCAAAAAACGGGAGACTGACTATGAGCAGTTCTTC.

The chain recombines TRBV11-3 with TRBJ2-1; perhaps TRBD2 as D (6 bases). The V gene lost 3 bases and the J gene lost 11 bases, with 14 bases spanning the gap. The CDR3 runs 13 residues. CDR1 is SGHNT, CDR2 YENEEA, per germline. CDR3 loop: CASSFTNGGKQFF. As DNA, the CDR3 is TGTGCCAGCAGCTTCACAAACGGAGGGAAGCAGTTCTTC.

This clonotype is medium-sized within its sample. The chain joins TRBV10-3 to TRBJ2-7; D possibly uses TRBD1 or TRBD2 (5 bases each). V lost 2 bases, J lost 4 bases, and 12 bases lay in between. Germline CDR1 ENHRY, CDR2 SYGVKD. The CDR3 contains 14 residues. CDR3 DNA: TGTGCCATCAGTGAGAGGGTTGGGGGTTACGAGCAGTACTTC. This translates into CAISERVGGYEQYF.

By sample fraction, this clonotype is large (0.1 to 1%). The chain recombines TRBV29-1 with TRBJ2-7; 7 bases fit TRBD2. This CDR3 comprises 13 residues. Germline V gene data show CDR1 as SQVTM and CDR2 as ANQGSEA. V trimming: 6 bases; J trimming: 0 bases; junction bases outside the gene matches: 5. DNA for the CDR3: TGCAGCGTCCAAACTAGCGACTCCTACGAGCAGTACTTC. Protein sequence: CSVQTSDSYEQYF.

Concerning this clonotype: Mismatch with germline at one junction end may stem from a read error. The chain combines TRBV10-3 with TRBJ2-1; 8 bases match TRBD1. Germline V gene data show CDR1 as ENHRY and CDR2 as SYGVKD. This CDR3 has 14 residues. The CDR3 loop reads CAISEGQGGNYQFF. In DNA form, the CDR3 reads TGTGCCATCAGTGAGGGACAGGGAGGTAATTATCAGTTTTTC.

This clonotype was detected a few times. The chain employs TRBV10-3 and TRBJ1-1; tentative D call: TRBD1 (5 bases). CDR3 length: 13 amino acids. V gave up 7 bases and J gave up 5 bases, with 14 bases separating them. Germline CDR1 ENHRY, CDR2 SYGVKD. DNA of the CDR3: TGTGCCATCAATGATTCAGGGAGGACTGAAGCTTTCTTT. Translation: CAINDSGRTEAFF.

The chain couples TRBV29-1 to TRBJ2-3; a possible D gene is TRBD2 (5 bases). Trimming removed 2 bases from V and 1 base from J, with 10 bases in between. CDR3 length equals 14 residues. CDR1 is SQVTM, CDR2 ANQGSEA, per germline. CDR3 protein: CSVESRAGTDTQYF. CDR3 DNA: TGCAGCGTTGAATCGCGAGCGGGCACAGATACGCAGTATTTT.